This T cell receptor (beta chain) came from a study of cytomegalovirus exposure and HLA in healthy donors. Study outcomes and limitations: In vitro experiments confirmed that a few CMV-associated chains were specific for CMV antigens. Earlier analysis found most TCR beta V segments productive about 87% or about 30% of the time. In a later analysis, the majority of CMV-associated beta chains seemingly showed HLA restriction.

With regard to this clone: Its specificity is not known.

Germline CDR1 is MRHNA and CDR2 is SNTAGT. The CDR3 length is 15 residues. V was shortened by 0 bases and J by 1 base, with 8 bases between the two germline ends. PCR amplification relied on 60 Vbeta primers (plus 13 Jbeta primers). Clones were read by immunoSEQ multiplex PCR, and TCRdb kept only the in-frame ones, dropping some. Recorded for this sample: 80,000 to 100,000 clones. The chain uses TRBV6-4 and TRBJ2-3; D might be TRBD2 (5 bases). Material: PBMCs. The sequence was obtained from a man aged 50 to 59 in good health and CMV-seronegative. CDR3 protein: CASSDSSGGTDTQYF. The CDR3 region has the DNA TGTGCCAGCAGTGACTCGTCCGGGGGCACAGATACGCAGTATTTT.